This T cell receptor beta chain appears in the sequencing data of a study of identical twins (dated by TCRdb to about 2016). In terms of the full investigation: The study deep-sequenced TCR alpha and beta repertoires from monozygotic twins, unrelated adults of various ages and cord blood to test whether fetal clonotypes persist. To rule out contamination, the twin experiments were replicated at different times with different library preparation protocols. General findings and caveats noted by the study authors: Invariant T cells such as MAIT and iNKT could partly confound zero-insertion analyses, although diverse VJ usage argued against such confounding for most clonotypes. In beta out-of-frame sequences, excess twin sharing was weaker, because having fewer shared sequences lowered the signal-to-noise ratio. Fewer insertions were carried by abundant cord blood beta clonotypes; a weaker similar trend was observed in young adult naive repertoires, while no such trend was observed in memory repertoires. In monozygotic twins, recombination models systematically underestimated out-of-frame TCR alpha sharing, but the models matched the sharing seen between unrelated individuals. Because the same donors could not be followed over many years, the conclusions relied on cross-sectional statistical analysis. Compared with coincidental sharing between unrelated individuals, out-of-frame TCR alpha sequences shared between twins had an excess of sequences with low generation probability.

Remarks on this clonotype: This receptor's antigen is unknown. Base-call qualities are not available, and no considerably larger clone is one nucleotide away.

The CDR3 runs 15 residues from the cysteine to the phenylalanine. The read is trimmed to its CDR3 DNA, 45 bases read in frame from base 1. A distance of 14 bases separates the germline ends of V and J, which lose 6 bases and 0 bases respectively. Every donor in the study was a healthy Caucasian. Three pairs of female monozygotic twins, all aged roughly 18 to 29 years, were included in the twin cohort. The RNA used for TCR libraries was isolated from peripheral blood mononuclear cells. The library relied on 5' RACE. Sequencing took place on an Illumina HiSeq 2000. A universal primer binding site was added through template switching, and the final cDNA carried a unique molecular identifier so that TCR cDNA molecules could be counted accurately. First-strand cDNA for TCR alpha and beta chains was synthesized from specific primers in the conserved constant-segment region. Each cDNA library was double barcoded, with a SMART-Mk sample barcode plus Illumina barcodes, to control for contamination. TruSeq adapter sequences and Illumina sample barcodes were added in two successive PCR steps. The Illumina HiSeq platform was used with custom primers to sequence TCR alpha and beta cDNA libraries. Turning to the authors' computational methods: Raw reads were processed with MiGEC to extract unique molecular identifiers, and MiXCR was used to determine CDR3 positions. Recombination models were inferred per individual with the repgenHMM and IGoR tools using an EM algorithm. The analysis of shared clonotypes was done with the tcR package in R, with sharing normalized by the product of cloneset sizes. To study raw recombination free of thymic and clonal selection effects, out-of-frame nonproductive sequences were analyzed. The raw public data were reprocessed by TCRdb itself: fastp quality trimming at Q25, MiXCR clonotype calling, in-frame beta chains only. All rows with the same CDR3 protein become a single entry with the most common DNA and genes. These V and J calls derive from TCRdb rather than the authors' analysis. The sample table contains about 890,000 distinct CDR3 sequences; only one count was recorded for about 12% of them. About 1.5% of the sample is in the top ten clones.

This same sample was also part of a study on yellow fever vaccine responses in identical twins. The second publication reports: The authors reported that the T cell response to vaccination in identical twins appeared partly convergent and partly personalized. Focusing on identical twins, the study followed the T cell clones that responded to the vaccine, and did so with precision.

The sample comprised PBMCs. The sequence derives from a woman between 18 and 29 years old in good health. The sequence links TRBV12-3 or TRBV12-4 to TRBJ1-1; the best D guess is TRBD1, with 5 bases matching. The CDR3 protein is CASSLQGFMNTEAFF. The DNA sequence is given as TGTGCCAGCAGCCTCCAGGGATTCATGAACACTGAAGCTTTCTTT.